The rows below give T cell receptor beta chains drawn from one sample of a study of early T cells in non-severe SARS-CoV-2 infection. Each CDR3 protein gets one entry after TCRdb re-called the 5' RACE reads with MiXCR. This table has around 27,000 distinct CDR3 sequences, over 6.5% appearing once. What was sequenced was whole blood. The receptors here all came from an adult who was a healthcare worker with PCR-confirmed SARS-CoV-2 infection or an uninfected control (not recorded which). Each CDR3 is given with its conserved first and last residue. The order of the fields is D gene, clone size, CDR3 length, J gene, V gene, CDR3 protein, CDR3 DNA. A D gene is named only where the DNA matches it firmly. Clone sizes are given selectively: once, few, many, or a class where the clone is expanded.

D: NA
size: many
length: 15
J: TRBJ2-1
V: TRBV18
CDR3: CASSPPTGGILGQFF
DNA: TGTGCCAGCTCACCACCGACAGGCGGTATTTTGGGACAGTTCTTC

D: NA
size: few
length: 15
J: TRBJ2-5
V: TRBV5-1
CDR3: CASSFQQGFQETQYF
DNA: TGCGCCAGCAGCTTTCAACAGGGCTTCCAAGAGACCCAGTACTTC

D: NA
size: many
length: 14
J: TRBJ2-7
V: TRBV6-2/TRBV6-3
CDR3: CASGAGDSSYEQYF
DNA: TGTGCCAGCGGGGCCGGGGACTCCTCCTACGAGCAGTACTTC

D: TRBD1
size: many
length: 14
J: TRBJ1-2
V: TRBV12-3/TRBV12-4
CDR3: CASSLRQGYYGYTF
DNA: TGTGCCAGCAGTCTTCGACAGGGTTACTATGGCTACACCTTC

D: TRBD1
size: many
length: 14
J: TRBJ2-1
V: TRBV6-2/TRBV6-3
CDR3: CASCGTGDYNEQFF
DNA: TGTGCCAGCTGCGGGACAGGGGATTACAATGAGCAGTTCTTC

D: NA
size: many
length: 16
J: TRBJ2-3
V: TRBV2
CDR3: CASSETLVGSTDTQYF
DNA: TGTGCCAGCAGTGAAACACTAGTGGGCAGCACAGATACGCAGTATTTT

D: NA
size: many
length: 15
J: TRBJ2-7
V: TRBV4-3
CDR3: CASSQDAGNPYEQYF
DNA: TGCGCCAGCAGCCAAGATGCAGGGAACCCCTACGAGCAGTACTTC

D: TRBD2
size: many
length: 14
J: TRBJ2-3
V: TRBV18
CDR3: CASQRGASTDTQYF
DNA: TGTGCCAGCCAGCGGGGTGCGAGCACAGATACGCAGTATTTT

D: TRBD2
size: NA
length: 15
J: TRBJ2-1
V: TRBV12-3/TRBV12-4
CDR3: CASSLYIAGGGEQFF
DNA: TGTGCCAGCAGTTTATACATAGCGGGAGGTGGTGAGCAGTTCTTC

D: NA
size: many
length: 14
J: TRBJ2-3
V: TRBV5-1
CDR3: CASTTGGAGDTQYF
DNA: TGCGCCAGCACCACTGGGGGAGCCGGTGATACGCAGTATTTT

D: TRBD1
size: many
length: 19
J: TRBJ2-6
V: TRBV5-1
CDR3: CASSATTGFRSSGANVLTF
DNA: TGCGCCAGCAGCGCCACGACAGGGTTCAGGTCTTCTGGGGCCAACGTCCTGACTTTC

D: TRBD2
size: many
length: 14
J: TRBJ2-5
V: TRBV6-6
CDR3: CASSDSGGAETQYF
DNA: TGTGCCAGCAGTGATAGCGGGGGGGCGGAGACCCAGTACTTC

D: NA
size: many
length: 15
J: TRBJ2-7
V: TRBV12-3/TRBV12-4
CDR3: CASSLGDGRSYEQYF
DNA: TGTGCCAGCAGCCTGGGGGACGGACGCTCCTACGAGCAGTACTTC

D: NA
size: many
length: 13
J: TRBJ1-1
V: TRBV6-1
CDR3: CASRQTRRTEAFF
DNA: TGTGCCAGCAGACAAACTCGCCGCACTGAAGCTTTCTTT

D: NA
size: many
length: 13
J: TRBJ1-5
V: TRBV7-2
CDR3: CASSPNSNQPQHF
DNA: TGTGCCAGCAGCCCCAATAGCAATCAGCCCCAGCATTTT

D: NA
size: NA
length: 14
J: TRBJ2-1
V: TRBV6-5
CDR3: CASSPRGAGYEQFF
DNA: TGTGCCAGCAGTCCTCGGGGGGCCGGGTATGAGCAGTTCTTC

D: TRBD1
size: many
length: 14
J: TRBJ1-6
V: TRBV20-1
CDR3: CSAAGTGPNSPLHF
DNA: TGCAGTGCCGCCGGGACAGGCCCTAATTCACCCCTCCACTTT

D: NA
size: NA
length: 12
J: TRBJ1-2
V: TRBV2
CDR3: CASRGQTYGYTF
DNA: TGTGCCAGCAGGGGGCAGACCTATGGCTACACCTTC

D: NA
size: many
length: 16
J: TRBJ2-5
V: TRBV25-1
CDR3: CASSEVPPGVQETQYF
DNA: TGTGCCAGCAGTGAGGTCCCCCCTGGGGTGCAAGAGACCCAGTACTTC

D: NA
size: many
length: 15
J: TRBJ1-5
V: TRBV5-3
CDR3: CARPGVALSNQPQHF
DNA: TGTGCCCGCCCAGGGGTGGCCCTTAGCAATCAGCCCCAGCATTTT

D: NA
size: few
length: 14
J: TRBJ2-1
V: TRBV20-1
CDR3: CSASRPSSYNEQFF
DNA: TGCAGTGCTAGTCGGCCCAGCTCCTACAATGAGCAGTTCTTC

D: NA
size: few
length: 15
J: TRBJ2-1
V: TRBV5-1
CDR3: CASSRTGTPIDEQFF
DNA: TGCGCCAGCAGCCGGACCGGGACTCCTATCGATGAGCAGTTCTTC

D: NA
size: few
length: 11
J: TRBJ2-1
V: TRBV29-1
CDR3: CSVVLVDEQFF
DNA: TGCAGCGTTGTACTAGTGGATGAGCAGTTCTTC

D: TRBD2
size: NA
length: 15
J: TRBJ2-7
V: TRBV5-4
CDR3: CASSLPGLAGGEQYF
DNA: TGTGCCAGCAGCTTGCCGGGACTAGCGGGAGGCGAGCAGTACTTC

D: NA
size: NA
length: 17
J: TRBJ2-3
V: TRBV18
CDR3: CASSPPGRRTSTDTQYF
DNA: TGTGCCAGCTCACCTCCGGGACGGAGAACTAGCACAGATACGCAGTATTTT

D: TRBD1
size: NA
length: 15
J: TRBJ2-2
V: TRBV5-4
CDR3: CASSPGQPNTGELFF
DNA: TGTGCCAGCAGCCCGGGACAGCCTAACACCGGGGAGCTGTTTTTT